The 8 T cell receptor beta chains below all came from one sample that was sequenced in a study of CD8+CD57+ T cells in acquired aplastic anemia. Profiles of TCR beta VDJ and CDR3 were generated from a genomic DNA template. Each CDR3 protein is one row after TCRdb ran MiXCR on the reads. The sample records approximately 470,000 distinct CDR3 sequences, around 32% being singletons. Only patients with CD8+CD57+ cell expansion on flow cytometry were chosen for sequencing. Sequenced: sorted CD4+, CD8+, or CD8+CD57+ T cells (not recorded which) from PBMCs. Receptors originate from a human donor with aplastic anemia.

This clonotype showed up many times. The chain couples TRBV6-1 to TRBJ2-7; the D is unclear. The CDR3 consists of 11 residues. From germline, CDR1 is MNHNS and CDR2 SASEGT. V gave up 6 bases and J gave up 4 bases, with 7 bases separating them. The CDR3 loop reads CASRDRYEQYF. The CDR3 DNA reads TGTGCCAGCAGGGACCGGTACGAGCAGTACTTC.

This clonotype was counted a few times. The V call is TRBV10-3, the J call TRBJ2-1, with 8 bases fitting TRBD1. This CDR3 spans 16 amino acids. Germline V gene data show CDR1 as ENHRY and CDR2 as SYGVKD. After removal of 10 bases from V and 2 bases from J, the junction contained 13 bases not matched to a gene. CDR3 in DNA: TGTGCCAGCAGAGCCGAAGGGACAGGACCCTACAATGAGCAGTTCTTC. It encodes CASRAEGTGPYNEQFF.

There are a few counts of this clonotype. The rearrangement joins TRBV6-5 to TRBJ2-7; 10 bases match TRBD1. This CDR3 is built from 15 residues. CDR1 MNHEY and CDR2 SVGAGI come from the germline V gene. Losses at the gene ends were 2 bases for V and 5 bases for J; bases not matched to a gene: 6. CDR3 protein: CASSYTDRGIDEQYF. In DNA form, the CDR3 reads TGTGCCAGCAGTTACACGGACAGGGGGATTGACGAGCAGTACTTC.

The chain is built from TRBV19 and TRBJ1-6; a weak D match, TRBD1 (5 bases). Germline CDR1 LNHDA, CDR2 SQIVND (reference sequence). The CDR3 is made up of 13 amino acids. The germline V and J ends were trimmed by 5 bases and 9 bases, with 11 bases remaining between them. This chain's CDR3 is CASSRDSGSPLHF. Here the CDR3 DNA reads TGTGCCAGTAGTCGGGACTCGGGTTCACCCCTCCACTTT.

The rearrangement joins TRBV29-1 to TRBJ2-1; 16 bases match TRBD2. The ends lost 6 bases at V and 4 bases at J; junction bases unmatched: 9. Germline V CDR1 and CDR2: SQVTM, ANQGSEA. CDR3 size: 17 residues. The CDR3 sequence is CSVRGLAGGPRYNEQFF. The CDR3 DNA reads as TGCAGCGTCAGGGGACTAGCGGGAGGGCCGAGGTACAATGAGCAGTTCTTC.

The V and J genes are TRBV9 and TRBJ2-1; no clear D. Trimming stripped 2 bases from V and 0 bases from J, with 9 bases between. Germline V lookup: CDR1 SGDLS, CDR2 YYNGEE. The CDR3 runs 15 residues. The CDR3 reads CASSVEPGSYNEQFF. Written as DNA, the CDR3 is TGTGCCAGCAGCGTGGAGCCAGGCTCCTACAATGAGCAGTTCTTC.

This clonotype was counted ten times or more. The chain links TRBV11-2 to TRBJ2-7; the D gene is possibly TRBD1 (6 bases). CDR3 length: 15 amino acids. The V gene's germline CDR1 is SGHAT and CDR2 FQNNGV. Trimming took 3 bases from V and 3 from J, leaving 15 bases between them. The CDR3 protein is CASSLGATGIYEQYF. The CDR3 DNA reads TGTGCCAGCAGCTTGGGGGCAACAGGGATCTACGAGCAGTACTTC.

This clonotype was seen many times. This sequence joins TRBV2 and TRBJ2-7; TRBD1 is a possible D gene (6 bases). The CDR3 consists of 15 residues. CDR1 is SNHLY and CDR2 is FYNNEI in the germline V gene. Trimming pared 1 base from V and 1 base from J, leaving 11 bases between. The CDR3, as DNA: TGTGCCAGCAGTGAAGAAACAGGGAAATCCTACGAGCAGTACTTC. Translating it yields CASSEETGKSYEQYF. Filled out from reference TRBV2 and TRBJ2-7, the complete variable domain reads EPEVTQTPSHQVTQMGQEVILRCVPISNHLYFYWYRQILGQKVEFLVSFYNNEISEKSEIFDDQFSVERPDGSNFTLKIRSTKLEDSAMYFCASSEETGKSYEQYFGPGTRLTVT.